This entry concerns a single TCR beta chain. The antigen remains unidentified. The CDR3 contains 15 residues. Trimming took 3 bases from V and 4 from J, leaving 15 bases between them. The V gene's germline CDR1 is SGDLS and CDR2 YYNGEE. PCR primers comprised 60 Vbeta and 13 Jbeta primers. Assay used: immunoSEQ multiplex PCR; TCRdb lists only in-frame clones, some missing. Altogether under 200,000 clones are present, 80% being singletons, with the ten largest covering more than 9.5%. This specimen belongs to a study of cytomegalovirus exposure and HLA in healthy donors. Findings and limits, study-wide: The study carried out a later analysis of TCR beta sequences. It associated 15,000 to 20,000 of them with specific HLA alleles at a false discovery rate of 0.05. Earlier findings revealed that most TCR beta V segments proved productive either about 90% or about 30% of the time.

The TCR was taken from a young man in good health and CMV-seropositive. Material for sequencing was PBMCs. The chain employs TRBV9 and TRBJ2-3; D is possibly TRBD1 (6 bases). CDR3 residues: CASSGVTGRPDTQYF. For the CDR3, the DNA is TGTGCCAGCAGCGGGGTTACAGGGCGGCCAGATACGCAGTATTTT.